The sequence of this TCR beta chain was determined in a study of long-term antiretroviral therapy in people with HIV. The wider study: By about a decade, the earliest samples predate the 2015 immediate-ART recommendation. Whole-study findings and limits: Dominance of pre-ART expanded clones persisted, fluctuating and often declining after ART.

Trimming stripped 6 bases from V and 3 bases from J, with 17 bases between. Germline loops: CDR1 LNHDA, CDR2 SQIVND (reference sequence). The CDR3 is 15 residues long. A v3.0 immunoSEQ assay was performed at survey level. Sequenced by immunoSEQ multiplex PCR; TCRdb stores in-frame clones only, minus some. There are about 17,000 clones in the sample; approximately 81% occur only once, and about 13% lies in the top ten. It was in the United States that all participants with HIV were treated. A remark on this clone: Its antigen is undetermined.

This TCR came from a woman aged 45-65 years with HIV. This chain uses TRBV19 with TRBJ1-2; no reliable D call. The sequencing here drew on unsorted PBMCs, taken 0.3 years after starting antiretroviral therapy. For the CDR3, the DNA is TGTGCCAGTAGCAGTCCCGCATCGGGCGACTATGGCTACACCTTC. Protein product: CASSSPASGDYGYTF. Using reference TRBV19 and TRBJ1-2 for the parts outside the CDR3, the full variable domain is DGGITQSPKYLFRKEGQNVTLSCEQNLNHDAMYWYRQDPGQGLRLIYYSQIVNDFQKGDIAEGYSVSREKKESFPLTVTSAQKNPTAFYLCASSSPASGDYGYTFGSGTRLTVV.